This is a list of T cell receptor beta chains from one sample in a study of blood T cell repertoires in COVID-19. Some clones are missing from TCRdb's copy, which holds only in-frame ones; the method was immunoSEQ multiplex PCR. The profile shows approximately 350,000 clones, roughly nine tenths of them singletons. Source material: PBMCs or T cells enriched from blood (not recorded which). Receptors were obtained from a man in his late teens or twenties who had recovered from COVID-19. CDR3s include the opening cysteine and the closing phenylalanine or tryptophan. The D gene is left open where the match is weak. Rows give clone size only sometimes, using once, few, many, or a class for an expanded clone.

>NA|TRBV6-2/TRBV6-3|NA|TRBJ1-2
CASSSGGRTNYGYTF
TGTGCCAGCAGTTCTGGGGGCAGAACCAACTATGGCTACACCTTC
>once|TRBV2|TRBD1|TRBJ2-7
CASSATGGWYEQYF
TGTGCCAGCAGTGCAACAGGGGGCTGGTACGAGCAGTACTTC
>NA|TRBV30|NA|TRBJ1-4
CAWGSVATNEKLFF
TGTGCCTGGGGTTCCGTTGCAACTAATGAAAAACTGTTTTTT
>NA|TRBV4-1|NA|TRBJ1-5
CASSQGEGLNQPQHF
TGCGCCAGCAGCCAAGGAGAGGGCCTCAATCAGCCCCAGCATTTT
>once|TRBV29-1|NA|TRBJ2-5
CSVGGHQGETQYF
TGCAGCGTTGGGGGACACCAAGGAGAGACCCAGTACTTC
>NA|TRBV5-1|TRBD2|TRBJ2-1
CASSLGLAGVPSYNEQFF
TGCGCCAGCAGCTTAGGACTAGCGGGGGTCCCCTCCTACAATGAGCAGTTCTTC
>once|TRBV24-1|TRBD1|TRBJ1-1
CATRKTGATEAFF
TGTGCCACCAGGAAGACAGGGGCGACTGAAGCTTTCTTT
>NA|TRBV7-9|TRBD2|TRBJ2-7
CASSLVAGGFSYEQYF
TGTGCCAGCAGCTTAGTGGCGGGAGGGTTCTCCTACGAGCAGTACTTC
>NA|TRBV7-9|NA|TRBJ1-6
CASSLEQKNSPLHF
TGTGCCAGCAGCTTAGAACAGAAGAATTCACCCCTCCACTTT
>NA|TRBV27|TRBD2|TRBJ2-3
CASSWRLAEHTDTQYF
TGTGCCAGCAGTTGGAGACTAGCGGAACACACAGATACGCAGTATTTT
>NA|TRBV24-1|NA|TRBJ2-1
CATSDLPGAHNEQFF
TGTGCCACCAGTGATTTGCCAGGGGCCCACAATGAGCAGTTCTTC
>NA|TRBV18|NA|TRBJ2-5
CASLPREQETQYF
TGTGCCAGCCTTCCTCGCGAACAAGAGACCCAGTACTTC
>NA|TRBV7-7|TRBD1|TRBJ1-5
CASSPPDRENQPQHF
TGTGCCAGCAGCCCACCAGACAGGGAAAATCAGCCCCAGCATTTT
>NA|TRBV29-1|TRBD1|TRBJ1-2
CSVEIAGGSGYTF
TGCAGCGTTGAAATCGCAGGGGGCAGTGGCTACACCTTC
>NA|TRBV7-9|TRBD1|TRBJ1-2
CASSARTGYGYTF
TGTGCCAGCAGCGCCAGGACAGGCTATGGCTACACCTTC
>NA|TRBV10-3|TRBD1|TRBJ1-4
CAIRENDRVNEKLFF
TGTGCCATCAGGGAAAACGACAGGGTTAATGAAAAACTGTTTTTT
>NA|TRBV7-6|NA|TRBJ2-5
CASSLREKETQYF
TGTGCCAGCAGCTTGCGGGAAAAAGAGACCCAGTACTTC
>NA|TRBV20-1|TRBD1|TRBJ2-1
CSASQARGRWPIEQFF
TGCAGTGCTAGTCAGGCCAGGGGGCGATGGCCGATTGAGCAGTTCTTC
>NA|TRBV11-2|NA|TRBJ1-1
CASGGDRFEAFF
TGTGCCAGCGGGGGGGATAGGTTTGAAGCTTTCTTT